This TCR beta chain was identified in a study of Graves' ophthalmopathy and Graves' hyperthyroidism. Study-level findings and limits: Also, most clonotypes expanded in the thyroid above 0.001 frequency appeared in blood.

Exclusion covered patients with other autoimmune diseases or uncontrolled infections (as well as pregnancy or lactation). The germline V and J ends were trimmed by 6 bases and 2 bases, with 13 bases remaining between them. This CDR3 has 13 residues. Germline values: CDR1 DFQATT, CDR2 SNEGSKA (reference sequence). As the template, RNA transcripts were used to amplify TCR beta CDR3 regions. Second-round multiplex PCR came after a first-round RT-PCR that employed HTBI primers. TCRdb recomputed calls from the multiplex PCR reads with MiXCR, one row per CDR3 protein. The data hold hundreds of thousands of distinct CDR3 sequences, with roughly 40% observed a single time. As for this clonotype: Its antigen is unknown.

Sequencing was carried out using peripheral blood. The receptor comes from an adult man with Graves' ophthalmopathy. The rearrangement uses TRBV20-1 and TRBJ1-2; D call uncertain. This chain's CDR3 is CSAALRFNYGYTF. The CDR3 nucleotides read TGCAGTGCGGCTTTAAGGTTCAACTATGGCTACACCTTC.